The T cell receptor (beta chain) described here comes from a study of spatial heterogeneity in lung cancer (dated by TCRdb to about 2019). As for the study more broadly: Samples were obtained from around 72 patients with early-stage, untreated non-small cell lung cancer from the lung TRACERx cohort. Follow-up PBMC samples were sequenced whenever available, with a median time to follow-up of 2 to 3 years after resection. Beta-chain transcripts were consistently detected in greater numbers than alpha-chain transcripts, which likely reflects a higher abundance of beta-chain transcripts. In the raw uncorrected reads, each unique combination of TCR and UMI appeared more than ten times on average. TCR alpha and beta repertoires were quantitatively compared across multiple tumor regions, matched nontumor lung and blood in non-small cell lung cancer. The study linked features of the TCR repertoire to counts of nonsynonymous mutations, which were determined by whole-exome sequencing of tumor tissue. At surgery, 200 or so tumor regions, around 68 matched nontumor lung samples and some 54 PBMC samples were TCR-sequenced for both alpha and beta chains. Points the paper makes about the study in general: Confirming at a functional level the hypothesis that regional TCRs recognize regional mutations was considered to require additional single-cell paired TCR alpha and beta sequencing. Only around 14 patients were included in the comparisons of baseline and follow-up blood repertoires. Ubiquitous expanded tumor TCRs were detected in blood more often at tumor resection than at routine follow-up.

This clonotype was detected only a few times. Its antigen target is currently unknown. It has no much larger one-base neighbor in the sample; base qualities were not kept. Library preparation employed 5' RACE. For sequencing, a NextSeq 500 was employed. The TCR library protocol attached a unique molecular identifier to each TCR cDNA molecule to allow correction of PCR and sequencing errors. The original pipeline was this. TCR identification, UMI-based error correction and CDR3 extraction were all carried out with Decombinator tools. TCRs above a frequency of 2 per 1,000, corresponding to the top 1% of the tumor frequency distribution, were defined as expanded. Each repertoire was subsampled 100 times to 5,000 TCRs, after which Renyi diversity was computed with the R vegan package. CDR3 similarity networks were constructed using string-kernel similarity of amino acid triplets, with links drawn between CDR3s whose pairwise similarity was above 0.82. Using fastp trimming at Q25 and MiXCR clonotype assembly, TCRdb reanalyzed the public sequencing data and kept in-frame beta chains. One record per CDR3 amino acid sequence lists the most common genes and DNA. The V and J calls reflect TCRdb's pipeline rather than the authors' work. The sample data list 85,000 to 100,000 distinct CDR3 sequences, and 15% to 20% of these were observed just once. The ten largest clones capture just over 20% of the sample.

The time point label for this specimen denotes: blood at routine non-recurrence follow-up after resection. For TCR sequencing, whole RNA was extracted from tumor and nontumor lung tissue, or from cryopreserved PBMC samples, and no cell sorting was done. Patients were selected for TCR sequencing only if sufficient RNA was available from at least two tumor regions. At the junction V is shortened by 5 bases and J by 11 bases; bases outside the gene matches: 2. Including cysteine and phenylalanine, the CDR3 has 11 amino acids. Only the CDR3 DNA is retained, 33 bases long and in frame from the first base. In the germline V gene, CDR1 corresponds to SGHTA and CDR2 to FQGTGA.

The rearranged segments are TRBV7-3 and TRBJ2-3; 9 bases in between match TRBD2. The sequence derives from a male donor with early-stage non-small cell lung cancer. The material sequenced was PBMCs, taken at follow-up. The CDR3 sequence is CASSNSGRQYF. The DNA reads as follows: TGTGCCAGCAGCAATAGCGGGAGGCAGTATTTT.